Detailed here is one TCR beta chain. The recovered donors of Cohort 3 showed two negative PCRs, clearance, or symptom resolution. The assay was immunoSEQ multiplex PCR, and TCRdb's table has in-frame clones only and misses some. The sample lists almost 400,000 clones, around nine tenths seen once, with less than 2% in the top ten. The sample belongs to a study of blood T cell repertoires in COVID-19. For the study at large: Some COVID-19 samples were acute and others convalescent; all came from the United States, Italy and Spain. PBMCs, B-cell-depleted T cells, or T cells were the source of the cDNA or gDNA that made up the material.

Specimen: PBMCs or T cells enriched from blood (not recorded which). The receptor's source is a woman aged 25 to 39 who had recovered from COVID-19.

CDR3 region: CASSQELTGSLSNYGYTF. CDR3 nucleotide sequence: TGCGCCAGCAGCCAAGAATTAACAGGTTCCTTGTCTAACTATGGCTACACCTTC. This chain uses TRBV4-1 with TRBJ1-2; perhaps TRBD1 as D (5 bases). With 0 bases removed from V and 0 bases from J, the gap between germline ends came to 17 bases. CDR1 and CDR2 from the germline V gene are MGHRA and YSYEKL. This CDR3 comprises 18 residues.